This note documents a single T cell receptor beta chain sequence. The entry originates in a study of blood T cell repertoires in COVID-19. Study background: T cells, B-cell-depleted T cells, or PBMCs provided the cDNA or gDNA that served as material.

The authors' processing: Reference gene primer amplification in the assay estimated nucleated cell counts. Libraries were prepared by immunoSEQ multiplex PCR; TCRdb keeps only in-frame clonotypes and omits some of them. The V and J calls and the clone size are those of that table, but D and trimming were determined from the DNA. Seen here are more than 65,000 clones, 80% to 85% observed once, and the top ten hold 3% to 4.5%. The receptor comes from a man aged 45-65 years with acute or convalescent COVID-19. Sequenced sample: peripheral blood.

The CDR3 loop reads CASSYTAGERETQYF. CDR3 nucleotide sequence: TGTGCCAGCAGCTATACGGCGGGAGAACGGGAGACCCAGTACTTC. The rearrangement joins TRBV7-9 to TRBJ2-5; 7 bases are shared with TRBD2. The V and J ends lost 4 bases and 5 bases, in that order; junction bases with no gene match: 10. The germline V gene encodes CDR1 SEHNR and CDR2 FQNEAQ (reference sequence). This CDR3 region has 15 residues.